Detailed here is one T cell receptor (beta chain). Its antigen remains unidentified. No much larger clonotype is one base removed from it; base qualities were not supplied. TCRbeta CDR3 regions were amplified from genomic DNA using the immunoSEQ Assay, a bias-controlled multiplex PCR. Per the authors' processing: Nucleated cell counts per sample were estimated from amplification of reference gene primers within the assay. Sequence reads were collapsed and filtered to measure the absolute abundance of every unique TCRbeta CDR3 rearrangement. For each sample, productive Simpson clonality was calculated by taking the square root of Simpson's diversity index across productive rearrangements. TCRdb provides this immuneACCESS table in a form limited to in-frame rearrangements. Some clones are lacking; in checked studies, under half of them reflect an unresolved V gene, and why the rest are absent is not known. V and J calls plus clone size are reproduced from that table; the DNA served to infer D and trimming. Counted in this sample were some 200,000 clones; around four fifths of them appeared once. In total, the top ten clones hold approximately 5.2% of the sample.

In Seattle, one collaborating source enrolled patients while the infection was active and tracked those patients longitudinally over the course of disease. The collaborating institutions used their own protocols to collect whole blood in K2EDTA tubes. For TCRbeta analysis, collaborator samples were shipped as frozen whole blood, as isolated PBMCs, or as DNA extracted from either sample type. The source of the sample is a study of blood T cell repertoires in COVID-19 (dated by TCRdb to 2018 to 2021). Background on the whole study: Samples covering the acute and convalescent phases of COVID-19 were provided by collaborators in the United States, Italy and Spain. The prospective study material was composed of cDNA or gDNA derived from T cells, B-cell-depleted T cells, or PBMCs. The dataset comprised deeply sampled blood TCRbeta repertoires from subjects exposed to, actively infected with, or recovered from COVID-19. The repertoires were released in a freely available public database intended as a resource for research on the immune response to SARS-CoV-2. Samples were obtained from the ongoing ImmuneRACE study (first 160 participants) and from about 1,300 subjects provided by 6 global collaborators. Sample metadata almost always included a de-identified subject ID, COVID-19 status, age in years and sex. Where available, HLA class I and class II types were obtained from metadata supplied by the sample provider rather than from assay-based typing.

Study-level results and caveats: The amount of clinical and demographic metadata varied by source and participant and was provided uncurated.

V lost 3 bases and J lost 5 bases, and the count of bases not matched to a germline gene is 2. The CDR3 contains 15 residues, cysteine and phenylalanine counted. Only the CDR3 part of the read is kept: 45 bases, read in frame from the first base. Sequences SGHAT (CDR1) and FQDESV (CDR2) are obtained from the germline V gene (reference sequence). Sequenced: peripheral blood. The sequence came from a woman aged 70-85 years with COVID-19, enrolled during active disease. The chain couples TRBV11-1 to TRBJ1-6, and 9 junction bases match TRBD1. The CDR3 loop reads CASSLTGGNNSPLHF. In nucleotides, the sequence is TGTGCCAGCAGCTTGACAGGGGGTAATAATTCACCCCTCCACTTT.